A selection of T cell receptor beta chains follows, all from one sample in a study of regulatory T cells in long-lasting Graves disease. One entry per CDR3 protein, called by TCRdb with MiXCR from the multiplex PCR reads. The top ten hold over 20% of the sample, which has under 450,000 distinct CDR3 sequences, around 15% seen once. These data also featured in a second study, about T cells in Graves' hyperthyroidism and ophthalmopathy.

This sample comprised peripheral blood mononuclear cells (PBMCs), obtained at new diagnosis, from a patient treated with antithyroid drugs. These receptors were obtained from a woman between 18 and 29 years old with Graves disease. The conserved cysteine and the conserved F or W are not part of the CDR3 here. The size of a clone is reported for some rows only, either as once, few or many, or as a class for expanded clones.

size	V	J	CDR3
many	TRBV5-1	TRBJ2-1	ASSFSSGGSNEQF
few	TRBV20-1	TRBJ1-1	SARLAAANTEAF
few	TRBV11-2	TRBJ2-7	ASSPRDGTYEQY
many	TRBV6-2/TRBV6-3	TRBJ2-1	ASSYFPLAGASRDEQF
many	TRBV9	TRBJ2-3	ASSDIEGFSDTQY
few	TRBV30	TRBJ2-7	AWSNGRGGEQY
many	TRBV30	TRBJ1-4	AWSAGRDRGLGTNEKLF
many	TRBV24-1	TRBJ2-3	ATSDAGVRTDTQY
many	TRBV7-8	TRBJ2-7	ASSSKRVTYEQY
NA	TRBV2	TRBJ2-3	ASKVAGGTDTQY